This note documents a single TCR beta chain sequence. Antigen unknown. Germline CDR1 SGHVS, CDR2 FNYEAQ. The junction had 8 bases not matched to a gene; V was cut back by 5 bases and J by 0 bases. This CDR3 has 16 residues. This entry belongs to a study of shared clonotypes between healthy human individuals. Findings of the study overall: Sorted-subset sequencing, rarefaction showed, was incomplete despite large depth. With four donors compared, roughly 4.9% of naive CD4 clonotypes were shared. What naive subsets generally showed was a larger estimated richness than memory subsets showed.

Profiling relied on immunoSEQ multiplex PCR, and the TCRdb table lists in-frame clones only, not all of them. The sample records over 850,000 clones, approximately 80% being singletons. The chain has TRBV7-6 and TRBJ2-3, with 7 positions matching TRBD2. What was sequenced was memory CD4+ T cells from PBMCs. Subset noted: CD45RA-negative fraction. This TCR derives from a man between 18 and 29 years old in good health. Some clones in this sample may be carry-over from other donors' samples. The CDR3 reads CASSEGTTPSTDTQYF. CDR3 in DNA: TGTGCCAGCAGCGAAGGGACTACACCTAGCACAGATACGCAGTATTTT.